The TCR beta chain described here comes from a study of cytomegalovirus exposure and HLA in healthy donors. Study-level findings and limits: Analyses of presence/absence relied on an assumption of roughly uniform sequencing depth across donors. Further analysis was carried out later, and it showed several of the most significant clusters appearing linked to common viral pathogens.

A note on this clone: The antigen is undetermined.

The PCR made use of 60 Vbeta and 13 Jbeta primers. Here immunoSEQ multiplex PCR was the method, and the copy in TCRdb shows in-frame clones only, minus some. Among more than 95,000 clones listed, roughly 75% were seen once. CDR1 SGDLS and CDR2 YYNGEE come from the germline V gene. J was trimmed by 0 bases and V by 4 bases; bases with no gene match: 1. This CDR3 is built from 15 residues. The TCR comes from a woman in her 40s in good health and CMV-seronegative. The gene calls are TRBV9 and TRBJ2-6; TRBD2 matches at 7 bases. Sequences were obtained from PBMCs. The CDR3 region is CASSRGGSGANVLTF. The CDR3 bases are TGTGCCAGCAGCCGCGGGGGCTCTGGGGCCAACGTCCTGACTTTC.